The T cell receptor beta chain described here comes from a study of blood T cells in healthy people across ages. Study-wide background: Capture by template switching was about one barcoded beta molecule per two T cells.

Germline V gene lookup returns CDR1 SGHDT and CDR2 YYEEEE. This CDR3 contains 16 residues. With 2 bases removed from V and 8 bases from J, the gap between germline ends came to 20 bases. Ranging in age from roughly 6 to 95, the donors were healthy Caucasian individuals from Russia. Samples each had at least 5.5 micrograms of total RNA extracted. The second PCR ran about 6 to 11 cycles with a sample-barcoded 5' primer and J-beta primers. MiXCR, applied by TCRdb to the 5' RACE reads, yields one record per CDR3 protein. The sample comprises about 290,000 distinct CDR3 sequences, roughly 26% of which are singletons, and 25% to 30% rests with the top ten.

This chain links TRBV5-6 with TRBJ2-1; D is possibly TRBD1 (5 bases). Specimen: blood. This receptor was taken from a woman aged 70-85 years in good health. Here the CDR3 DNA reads TGTGCCAGCAGCTTAATGACAGATGCTCTAGATGATGAGCAGTTCTTC. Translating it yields CASSLMTDALDDEQFF.